Sequencing of this T cell receptor beta chain was carried out in a study of cytomegalovirus exposure and HLA in healthy donors. Whole-study findings and limits: TRBV6-2, TRBV6-3 and some other V segments were excluded as indistinguishable.

Everyone who donated was a healthy bone marrow donor. The PCR employed 60 Vbeta primers together with 13 Jbeta primers. Original processing methods: Later analysis identified 80 million to 90 million unique TCR beta chains, 8.5 million to 13 million shared. The protocol was immunoSEQ multiplex PCR, while the TCRdb copy is restricted to in-frame clones and leaves out a portion. The V and J calls and clone size come from that table; D and trimming were worked out from the DNA. The sample yields 100,000 or so clones, 85% to 90% seen once. The V and J ends lost 4 bases and 6 bases, in that order; junction bases with no gene match: 3. CDR3 size: 14 residues. Germline CDR1 is MDHEN and CDR2 is SYDVKM. As concerns this clone: Its antigen is as yet unknown.

The material sequenced was PBMCs. The receptor comes from a man aged 30 to 45 in good health and CMV-seronegative. The chain carries TRBV28 and TRBJ2-5; 12 bases fit TRBD2. CDR3 coding DNA: TGTGCCAGCAGTTCTAGCGGGGGGGCTCAGACCCAGTACTTC. Residues: CASSSSGGAQTQYF.